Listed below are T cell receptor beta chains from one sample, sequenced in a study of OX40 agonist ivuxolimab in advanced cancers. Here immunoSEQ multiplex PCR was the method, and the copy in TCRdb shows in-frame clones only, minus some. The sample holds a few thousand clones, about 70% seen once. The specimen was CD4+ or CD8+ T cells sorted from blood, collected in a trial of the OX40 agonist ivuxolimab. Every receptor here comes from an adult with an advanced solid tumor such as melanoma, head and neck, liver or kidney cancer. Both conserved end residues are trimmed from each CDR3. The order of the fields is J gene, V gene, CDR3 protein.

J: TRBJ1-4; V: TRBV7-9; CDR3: ASSLRQGLAEKLF
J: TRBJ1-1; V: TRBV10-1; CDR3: ASSVGNPNTEAF
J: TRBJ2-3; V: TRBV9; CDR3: ASSVELSDTQY
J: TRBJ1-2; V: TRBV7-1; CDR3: ASSLPGTPVVDGYT
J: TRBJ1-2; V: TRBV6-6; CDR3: ASSYGTANYGYT
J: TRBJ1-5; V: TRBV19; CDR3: ASRQDNQPQH
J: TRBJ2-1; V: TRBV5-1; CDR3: ASSLRTGLGEQF
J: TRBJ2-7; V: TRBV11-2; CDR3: ASSLGLSSYEQY
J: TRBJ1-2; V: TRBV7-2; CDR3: ASSLAGAGGYGYT
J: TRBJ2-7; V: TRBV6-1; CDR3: ASSVRTVYEQY
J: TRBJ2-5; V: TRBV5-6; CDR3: ASSLRTIQETQY
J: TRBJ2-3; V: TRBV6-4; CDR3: ASSDSESGGGGGDTQY
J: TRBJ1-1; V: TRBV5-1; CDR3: ASSLSFANTEAF
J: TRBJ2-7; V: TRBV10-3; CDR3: AISVDRFDYEQY
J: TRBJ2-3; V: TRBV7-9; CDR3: ASSPPAGGPTDTQY
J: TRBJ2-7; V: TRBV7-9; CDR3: ASSHGTATYEQY
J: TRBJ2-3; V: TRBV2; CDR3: ASSDAYSTDTQY
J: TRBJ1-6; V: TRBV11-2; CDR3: ASSPGQLVNSPLH
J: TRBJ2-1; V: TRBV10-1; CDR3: ASSARDRHNEQF
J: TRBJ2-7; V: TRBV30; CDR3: AGIGTDKLYEQY
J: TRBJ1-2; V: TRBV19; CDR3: ASSLGLRQGRYGYT
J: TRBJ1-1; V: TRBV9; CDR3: ASSPRGGENTEAF
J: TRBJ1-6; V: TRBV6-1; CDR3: ASGAGSSYNSPLH
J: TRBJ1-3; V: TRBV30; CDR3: AWSENTIY
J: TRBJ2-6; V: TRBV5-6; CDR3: ASSLVGQVASGANVLT
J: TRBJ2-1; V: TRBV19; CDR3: ASSIVRVSFPNTYNEQF
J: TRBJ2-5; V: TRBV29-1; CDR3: SVELGSGGASSETQY